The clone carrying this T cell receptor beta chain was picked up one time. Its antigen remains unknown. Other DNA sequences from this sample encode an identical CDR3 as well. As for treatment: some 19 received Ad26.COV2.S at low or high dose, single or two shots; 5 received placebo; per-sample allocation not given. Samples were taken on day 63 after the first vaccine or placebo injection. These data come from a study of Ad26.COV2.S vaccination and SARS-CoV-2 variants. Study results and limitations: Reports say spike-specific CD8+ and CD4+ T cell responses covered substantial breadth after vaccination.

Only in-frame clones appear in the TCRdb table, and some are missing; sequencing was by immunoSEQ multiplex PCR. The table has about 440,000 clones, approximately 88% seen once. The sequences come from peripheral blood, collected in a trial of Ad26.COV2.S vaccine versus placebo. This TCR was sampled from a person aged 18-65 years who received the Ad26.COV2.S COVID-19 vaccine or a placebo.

The CDR3 DNA reads TGTGCCAGCAGTTCCCTCCTAGCGGGAGTTGGGAATGAGCAGTTCTTC. It specifies CASSSLLAGVGNEQFF. The J gene is TRBJ2-1, the V gene TRBV5-4; 10 positions agree with TRBD2. CDR1 is SGHNT and CDR2 is YYREEE in the germline V gene (reference sequence). The CDR3 totals 16 residues. V lost 5 bases, J lost 7 bases, and 12 bases stayed unmatched.